This T cell receptor beta chain emerged from a study of a mutant IDH1 vaccine in newly diagnosed glioma (dated by TCRdb to the early 2020s). Describing the broader study: Patients received eight vaccinations in weeks 1, 3, 5, 7, 11, 15, 19 and 23, corresponding to visits V03 through V10. Peripheral blood was drawn at six visits: V03 (baseline), V05, V07, V10, V12 and V13. Of the approximately 34 patients who were treated, around 60% were male and about 40% were female, and the mean age was around 41 years. Vaccination began 4-6 weeks after radiotherapy alone, or alongside temozolomide cycles in the chemotherapy-containing groups. Longitudinal TCRB deep sequencing was performed for roughly 24 treated patients wherever samples were available for exploratory analyses. Before enrollment, most patients had been given radiochemotherapy with temozolomide as standard therapy, while the rest had received either radiotherapy alone or temozolomide alone. The full study reports these points: Immune responses induced by the vaccine were seen in roughly 92% of patients across multiple MHC alleles. Selection of PBMC samples for TCRB deep sequencing was based on availability. According to the authors, sample limitations meant that analyses of patient blood samples could not be reproduced. Pseudoprogression appeared unrelated to alterations in the top peripheral T cell clonotypes detected by TCRB sequencing.

Library preparation used the immunoSEQ multiplex PCR assay. Rearranged TCR beta chain sequences were amplified using the hsTCRB Kit according to the manufacturer's protocol. TCRB libraries were sequenced on an Illumina MiSeq. For the original study's pipeline: The proprietary platform of the kit vendor was used for demultiplexing, trimming and gene mapping. Not all clones reach the TCRdb copy of this immuneACCESS table, which keeps in-frame sequences only. Checked studies attribute under half of the gap to unresolved V genes and leave the rest unexplained. V, J and clone size are those of that table, while D and trimming were read from the DNA. The sample records roughly 50,000 clones, more than 70% of which are singletons. About 1.7% of the sample goes to the ten largest clones. On this clone itself: It lacks a known antigen. No much larger clone exists at a distance of one base, and base qualities are not known.

Per the publication, the time point label means: week 5, during vaccination. A 20-mer mutant IDH1 peptide at 300 micrograms in Montanide made up each vaccine dose, which was injected subcutaneously together with topical imiquimod. All donors had newly diagnosed IDH1-mutant astrocytomas of WHO grade 3 or 4 that showed loss of nuclear ATRX. The samples were drawn from NOA16, a multicentre, single-arm, open-label phase I trial in Germany that tested a mutant IDH1 peptide vaccine in humans for the first time. Genomic DNA for TCRB sequencing was isolated from EDTA blood with the DNeasy Blood and Tissue Kit. This specimen consisted of PBMCs, obtained from a glioma patient whose treatment included an IDH1 peptide vaccine. The origin of this receptor is a woman between 35 and 50 years old with glioma.

The CDR3 amino acid sequence is: CASSPVGQGGGVNEQFF. The nucleotides read TGTGCCAGCAGCCCAGTAGGGCAAGGGGGGGGAGTCAATGAGCAGTTCTTC. The chain employs TRBV9 and TRBJ2-1; the D gene is possibly TRBD2, with 7 bases matching. The germline ends are 23 bases apart after V is trimmed by 4 bases and J by 6 bases. Counted from cysteine to phenylalanine, this CDR3 has 17 amino acids. CDR3 DNA only is kept here, 51 bases in frame from base 1. CDR1 and CDR2 (SGDLS, YYNGEE) derive from the germline V gene.